This is a list of T cell receptor beta chains from one sample in a study of blood T cell repertoires in COVID-19. TCRdb keeps only in-frame clones here, not all; method: immunoSEQ multiplex PCR. The repertoire has fewer than 350,000 clones, roughly 90% of them found once; the top ten carry roughly 2.1%. The sequencing sample was made of PBMCs or T cells enriched from blood (not recorded which). Source of these receptors: a woman aged 40 to 49 with acute COVID-19. Each CDR3 is given with its conserved first and last residue. The D gene is left open where the match is weak. Where a row states a size, it is once, few, many or the class of an expanded clone; other rows omit it.

>-|TRBD1|TRBJ1-2|TRBV15
TGTGCCACCAGCAGAGAAGGGACAGCAATCTATGGCTACACCTTC
CATSREGTAIYGYTF
>-|TRBD1|TRBJ2-5|TRBV18
TGTGCCAGCTCACCTACAGGGGCCCCCCAAGAGACCCAGTACTTC
CASSPTGAPQETQYF
>once|-|TRBJ2-3|TRBV5-4
TGTGCCAGCAGTTCGAAATCCGCGGGTGGGTCAGATACGCAGTATTTT
CASSSKSAGGSDTQYF
>-|-|TRBJ1-6|TRBV4-1
TGCGCCAGCAGCCAAGAGCGACAGTCTTCACCCCTCCACTTT
CASSQERQSSPLHF
>once|TRBD1|TRBJ2-5|TRBV29-1
TGCAGCGTTCTCTCAGGGGGCGGTCAGACCCAGTACTTC
CSVLSGGGQTQYF
>-|TRBD2|TRBJ2-1|TRBV7-9
TGTGCCAGCAGCCGAAGGACTAGCGGGAGTGAGCAGTTCTTC
CASSRRTSGSEQFF
>-|-|TRBJ2-2|TRBV28
TGTGCCAGCAGTCCGACGACTAGTCCCGGGGAGCTGTTTTTT
CASSPTTSPGELFF
>-|TRBD1|TRBJ2-3|TRBV7-8
TGTGCCAGCAGCTTACTACAGGGGATTGATACGCAGTATTTT
CASSLLQGIDTQYF
>-|-|TRBJ2-3|TRBV18
TGTGCCAGCTCTCCCAAGGGGGATACGCAGTATTTT
CASSPKGDTQYF
>once|-|TRBJ2-1|TRBV7-2
TGTGCCAGCAGCTTGAGGCTATCGCCCTACAATGAGCAGTTCTTC
CASSLRLSPYNEQFF
>-|TRBD1|TRBJ1-1|TRBV19
TGTGCCAGTAGTACTAACAGGGGGATGAACACTGAAGCTTTCTTT
CASSTNRGMNTEAFF
>-|-|TRBJ1-1|TRBV3-1/TRBV3-2
TGTGCCAGCAGCCAAGGTTGGGGGGGTCCCATGAACACTGAAGCTTTCTTT
CASSQGWGGPMNTEAFF
>-|-|TRBJ2-7|TRBV18
TGTGCCAGCTCACCTACAGGGTCCTACGAGCAGTACTTC
CASSPTGSYEQYF
>-|TRBD2|TRBJ2-1|TRBV4-1
TGCGCCAGCAGCCAAGGACTAGCGGGGGGTAGTAATGAGCAGTTCTTC
CASSQGLAGGSNEQFF
>-|-|TRBJ1-2|TRBV9
TGTGCCAGCAGCCCTCTGGATTGGGGCGGTTATGGCTACACCTTC
CASSPLDWGGYGYTF
>-|-|TRBJ2-3|TRBV11-3
TGTGCCAGCAGCTTAGAAGGACTCCCTGCTAGCACAGATACGCAGTATTTT
CASSLEGLPASTDTQYF
>-|-|TRBJ2-7|TRBV11-3
TGTGCCAGCAGCCGGGTGGTAGGTTCCGGGGGTAGCTCCTACGAGCAGTACTTC
CASSRVVGSGGSSYEQYF
>few|-|TRBJ1-1|TRBV9
TGTGCCAGCAGCAGGACTCTGAACACTGAAGCTTTCTTT
CASSRTLNTEAFF
>-|TRBD1|TRBJ1-2|TRBV7-2
TGTGCCAGCAGCCCGACGGGACAGAATGGCTACACCTTC
CASSPTGQNGYTF
>-|-|TRBJ1-4|TRBV5-1
TGCGCCAGCAGCTTCGAGAAGGACAGTTCAACTAATGAAAAACTGTTTTTT
CASSFEKDSSTNEKLFF
>-|TRBD1|TRBJ2-1|TRBV4-1
TGCGCCAGCAGCCAAACAGTAGGGGGCGGTGAGCAGTTCTTC
CASSQTVGGGEQFF
>-|TRBD1|TRBJ1-3|TRBV4-3
TGCGCCAGCAGCGTCGGACAGGGCTACTCTGGAAACACCATATATTTT
CASSVGQGYSGNTIYF
>-|-|TRBJ1-4|TRBV9
TGTGCCAGCAGCTCACAGGGCACGGCTAATGAAAAACTGTTTTTT
CASSSQGTANEKLFF
>-|-|TRBJ1-6|TRBV10-3
TGTGCCATCGGGCCCAGCTCCTATAATTCACCCCTCCACTTT
CAIGPSSYNSPLHF
>-|-|TRBJ2-2|TRBV30
TGTGCCTGGAGTAGGGGTTCGAACACCGGGGAGCTGTTTTTT
CAWSRGSNTGELFF
>-|TRBD1|TRBJ1-6|TRBV27
TGTGCCAGCAGTTTTTCACGGGACAGGGCTAATTCACCCCTCCACTTT
CASSFSRDRANSPLHF
>-|-|TRBJ1-4|TRBV18
TGTGCCAGCTCACATGCGGGACCCCCGACCGAAAAACTGTTTTTT
CASSHAGPPTEKLFF
>-|TRBD2|TRBJ2-2|TRBV7-2
TGTGCCAGCAGGCTAGCGGGGGCGAACACCGGGGAGCTGTTTTTT
CASRLAGANTGELFF
>-|-|TRBJ2-4|TRBV19
TGTGCCAGTAGCCTCGGGGTGGAAAACATTCAGTACTTC
CASSLGVENIQYF
>-|TRBD2|TRBJ2-3|TRBV7-2
TGTGCCAGCAGCAAGCGACTAGCGGGTAGCACAGATACGCAGTATTTT
CASSKRLAGSTDTQYF
>-|-|TRBJ1-1|TRBV5-6
TGTGCCAGCAGCTTGGGACCCGGGGGAAACACTGAAGCTTTCTTT
CASSLGPGGNTEAFF
>-|TRBD2|TRBJ2-1|TRBV7-3
TGTGCCAGCAGCTTATCCGGACTAGCCCCCTACAATGAGCAGTTCTTC
CASSLSGLAPYNEQFF
>-|-|TRBJ1-1|TRBV11-2
TGTGCCAGCAGCTTAGTTCCAGAAAACACTGAAGCTTTCTTT
CASSLVPENTEAFF
>once|-|TRBJ1-2|TRBV5-4
TGTGCCAGCAGCCATCGCGTCCAGGGGCGCAATAGCGGCTACACCTTC
CASSHRVQGRNSGYTF
>-|TRBD1|TRBJ2-5|TRBV19
TGTGCCAGTAATAACGGAGGGACAGGGGAAGAGACCCAGTACTTC
CASNNGGTGEETQYF
>once|-|TRBJ1-5|TRBV6-5
TGTGCCAGCAGGGCCCCGGGACTGCTTAATCAGCCCCAGCATTTT
CASRAPGLLNQPQHF
>-|-|TRBJ2-3|TRBV2
TGTGCCAGCAAGGCGGAAAGCACTAGCACAGATACGCAGTATTTT
CASKAESTSTDTQYF
>-|-|TRBJ2-3|TRBV7-9
TGTGCCAGCAGCCTTGGGCGGGGTGTAGATACGCAGTATTTT
CASSLGRGVDTQYF
>-|-|TRBJ2-3|TRBV7-9
TGTGCCAGCAGCTTAGCGGTGAGGCTCGTGCTTGTTACGCAGTATTTT
CASSLAVRLVLVTQYF
>-|-|TRBJ1-3|TRBV27
TGTGCCAGCAGGGGCGAACCTGGAAACACCATATATTTT
CASRGEPGNTIYF
>-|TRBD1|TRBJ1-1|TRBV5-1
TGCGCCAGCAGCCTACCGGGACAGGGTAGTGACACTGAAGCTTTCTTT
CASSLPGQGSDTEAFF
>-|-|TRBJ1-1|TRBV5-8
TGTGCCAGCAGCCCGCGGGGGAAAGGGTACACTGAAGCTTTCTTT
CASSPRGKGYTEAFF
>-|TRBD2|TRBJ2-3|TRBV11-3
TGTGCCAGCAGCTTACGGACTAGCGGGAGGGCGGGAGATACGCAGTATTTT
CASSLRTSGRAGDTQYF
>-|-|TRBJ1-2|TRBV28
TGTGCCAGCAGTTTAGGGCAGGGAAACTATGGCTACACCTTC
CASSLGQGNYGYTF
>-|-|TRBJ2-7|TRBV18
TGTGCCAGCTCACCAGAAGGGGGACCCTACGAGCAGTACTTC
CASSPEGGPYEQYF
>-|TRBD1|TRBJ1-1|TRBV27
TGTGCCAGCAGCTTCAGGACAGGGACTATGAACACTGAAGCTTTCTTT
CASSFRTGTMNTEAFF
>-|-|TRBJ2-6|TRBV28
TGTGCCAGCAGTTCGCGACTAGTCGCTGGGGCCAACGTCCTGACTTTC
CASSSRLVAGANVLTF
>-|-|TRBJ1-5|TRBV6-1
TGTGCCAGCAGTGATTTTGGGCTCAATCAGCCCCAGCATTTT
CASSDFGLNQPQHF
>-|-|TRBJ1-1|TRBV5-4
TGTGCCAGCAGCGAGGACACTGAAGCTTTCTTT
CASSEDTEAFF
>once|-|TRBJ2-6|TRBV7-8
TGTGCCAGCAGTCTAGTCCGCGGAGGCTACTCTGGGGCCAACGTCCTGACTTTC
CASSLVRGGYSGANVLTF
>-|-|TRBJ1-2|TRBV6-2/TRBV6-3
TGTGCCAGCAGTTACTCGATCCCAGGGTACGGCTACACCTTC
CASSYSIPGYGYTF
>-|-|TRBJ1-5|TRBV27
TGTGCCAGCAGGATCCGGGGGGGGATGAATCAGCCCCAGCATTTT
CASRIRGGMNQPQHF
>-|-|TRBJ2-5|TRBV10-3
TGTGCCATCAGTGGCCCAGTCCAAGAGACCCAGTACTTC
CAISGPVQETQYF
>-|TRBD2|TRBJ2-7|TRBV28
TGTGCCAGCAGTGCCGGGACTAGCGTTAACGAGCAGTACTTC
CASSAGTSVNEQYF
>once|TRBD1|TRBJ1-4|TRBV5-1
TGCGCCAGCAGCCGGGACAGGGAAAAACTGTTTTTT
CASSRDREKLFF
>-|TRBD2|TRBJ2-2|TRBV7-6
TGTGCCAGCAGCCGGACTAGCGGGGGAAGAACGAACACCGGGGAGCTGTTTTTT
CASSRTSGGRTNTGELFF
>-|-|TRBJ1-2|TRBV6-5
TGTGCCAGCAGGCTTAGAGGGAACTATGGCTACACCTTC
CASRLRGNYGYTF